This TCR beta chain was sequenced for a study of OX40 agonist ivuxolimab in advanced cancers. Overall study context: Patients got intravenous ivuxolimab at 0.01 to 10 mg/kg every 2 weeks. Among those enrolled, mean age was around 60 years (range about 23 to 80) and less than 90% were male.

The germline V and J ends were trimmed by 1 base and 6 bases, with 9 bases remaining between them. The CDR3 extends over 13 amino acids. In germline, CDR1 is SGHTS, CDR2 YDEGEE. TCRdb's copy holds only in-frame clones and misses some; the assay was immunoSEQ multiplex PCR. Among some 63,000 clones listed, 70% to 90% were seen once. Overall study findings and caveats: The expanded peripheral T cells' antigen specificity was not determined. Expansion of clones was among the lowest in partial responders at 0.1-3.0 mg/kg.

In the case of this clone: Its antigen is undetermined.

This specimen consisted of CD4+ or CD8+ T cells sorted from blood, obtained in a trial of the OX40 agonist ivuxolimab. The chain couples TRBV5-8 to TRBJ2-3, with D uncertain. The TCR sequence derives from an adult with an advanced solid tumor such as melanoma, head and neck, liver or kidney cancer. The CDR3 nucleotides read TGTGCCAGCAGCTTGCCGTCTAAGGATACGCAGTATTTT. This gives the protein CASSLPSKDTQYF.